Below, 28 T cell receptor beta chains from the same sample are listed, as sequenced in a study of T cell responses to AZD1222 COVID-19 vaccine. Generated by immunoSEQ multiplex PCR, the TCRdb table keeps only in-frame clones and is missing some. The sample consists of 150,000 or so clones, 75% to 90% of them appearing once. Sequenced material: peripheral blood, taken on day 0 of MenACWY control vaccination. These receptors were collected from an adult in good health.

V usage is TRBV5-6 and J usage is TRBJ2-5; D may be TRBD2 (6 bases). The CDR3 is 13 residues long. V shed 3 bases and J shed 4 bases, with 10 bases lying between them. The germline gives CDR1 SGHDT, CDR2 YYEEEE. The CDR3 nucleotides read TGTGCCAGCAGCTCAGCGGGCGGAGAGACCCAGTACTTC. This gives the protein CASSSAGGETQYF.

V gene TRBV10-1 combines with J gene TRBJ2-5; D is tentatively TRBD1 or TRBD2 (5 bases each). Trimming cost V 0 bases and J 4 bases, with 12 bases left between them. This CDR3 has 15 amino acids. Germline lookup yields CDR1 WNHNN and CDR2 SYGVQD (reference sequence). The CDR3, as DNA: TGCGCCAGCAGTGAGTCGGGGCAGGGACGAGAGACCCAGTACTTC. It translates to CASSESGQGRETQYF.

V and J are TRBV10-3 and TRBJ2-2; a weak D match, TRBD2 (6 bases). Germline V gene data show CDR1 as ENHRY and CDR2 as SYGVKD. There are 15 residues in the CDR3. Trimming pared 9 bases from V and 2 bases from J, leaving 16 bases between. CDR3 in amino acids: CAMARGGFNTGELFF. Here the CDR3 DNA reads TGTGCCATGGCGAGGGGAGGCTTCAACACCGGGGAGCTGTTTTTT.

This CDR3 is CASRFQGATEAFF. The CDR3 DNA reads as TGTGCCAGCAGGTTTCAGGGGGCCACTGAAGCTTTCTTT. The chain uses TRBV6-5 and TRBJ1-1; 8 bases map to TRBD1. CDR3 length: 13 residues. CDR1 and CDR2 (germline): MNHEY, SVGAGI. With 6 bases clipped from V and 4 bases from J, the junction kept 4 bases outside the gene matches.

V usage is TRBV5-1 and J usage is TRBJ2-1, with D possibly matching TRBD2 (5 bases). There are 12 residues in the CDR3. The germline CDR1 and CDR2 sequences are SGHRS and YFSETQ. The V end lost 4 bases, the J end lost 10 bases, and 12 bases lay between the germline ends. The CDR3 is CASSEGRREQFF. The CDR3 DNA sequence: TGCGCCAGCAGCGAGGGTCGGAGGGAGCAGTTCTTC.

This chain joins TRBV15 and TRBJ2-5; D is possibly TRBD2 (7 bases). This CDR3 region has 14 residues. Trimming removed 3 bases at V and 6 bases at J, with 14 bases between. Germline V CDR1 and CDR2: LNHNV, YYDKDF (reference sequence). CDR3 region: CATSRLGGRKTQYF. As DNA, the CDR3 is TGTGCCACCAGCAGGCTGGGGGGGCGAAAGACCCAGTACTTC.

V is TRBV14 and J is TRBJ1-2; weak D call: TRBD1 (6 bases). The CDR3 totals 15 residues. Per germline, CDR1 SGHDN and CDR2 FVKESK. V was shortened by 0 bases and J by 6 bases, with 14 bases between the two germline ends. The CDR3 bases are TGTGCCAGCAGCCAAGAGATTGGGGGGGCCCATGGCTACACCTTC. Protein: CASSQEIGGAHGYTF.

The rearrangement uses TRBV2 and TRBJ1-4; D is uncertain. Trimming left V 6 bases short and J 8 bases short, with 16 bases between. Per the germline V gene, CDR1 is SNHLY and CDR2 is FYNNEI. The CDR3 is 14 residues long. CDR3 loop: CASRGPPREEKLFF. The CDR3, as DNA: TGTGCCAGCAGGGGCCCTCCGAGGGAGGAAAAACTGTTTTTT.

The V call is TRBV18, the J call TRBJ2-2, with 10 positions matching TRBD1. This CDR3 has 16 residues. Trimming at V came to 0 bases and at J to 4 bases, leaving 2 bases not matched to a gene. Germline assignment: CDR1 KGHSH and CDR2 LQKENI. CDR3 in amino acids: CASSPPGTGVTGELFF. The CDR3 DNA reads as TGTGCCAGCTCACCACCCGGGACAGGGGTCACCGGGGAGCTGTTTTTT.

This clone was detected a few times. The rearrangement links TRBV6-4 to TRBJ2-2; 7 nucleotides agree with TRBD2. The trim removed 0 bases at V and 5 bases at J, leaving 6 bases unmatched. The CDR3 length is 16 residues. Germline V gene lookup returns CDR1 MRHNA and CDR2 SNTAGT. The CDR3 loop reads CASSDSGGRETGELFF. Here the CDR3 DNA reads TGTGCCAGCAGTGACTCGGGAGGGAGAGAGACCGGGGAGCTGTTTTTT.

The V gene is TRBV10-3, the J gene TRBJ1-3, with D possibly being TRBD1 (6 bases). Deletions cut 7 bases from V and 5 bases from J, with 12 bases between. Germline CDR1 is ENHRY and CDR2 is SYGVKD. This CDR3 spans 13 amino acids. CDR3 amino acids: CAITPTGRNTIYF. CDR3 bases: TGTGCCATCACCCCGACAGGTCGAAACACCATATATTTT.

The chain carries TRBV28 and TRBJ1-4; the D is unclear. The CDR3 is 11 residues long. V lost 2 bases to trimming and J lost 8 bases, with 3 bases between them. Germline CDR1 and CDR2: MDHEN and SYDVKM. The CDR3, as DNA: TGTGCCAGCAGTTTAGGGGAAAAACTGTTTTTT. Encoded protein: CASSLGEKLFF.

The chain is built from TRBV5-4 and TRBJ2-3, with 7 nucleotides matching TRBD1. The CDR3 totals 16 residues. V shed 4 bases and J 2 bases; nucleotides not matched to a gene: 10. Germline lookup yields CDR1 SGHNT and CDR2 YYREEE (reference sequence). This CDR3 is CASSNGRQGFTDTQYF. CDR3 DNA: TGTGCCAGCAGCAATGGGAGACAGGGTTTCACAGATACGCAGTATTTT.

CDR3: CASSARRITDTQYF. The DNA for the CDR3 is TGTGCCAGCAGTGCACGGCGGATCACAGATACGCAGTATTTT. This chain connects TRBV25-1 to TRBJ2-3; unclear D gene. Germline V gene lookup returns CDR1 MGHDK and CDR2 SYGVNS. CDR3 length equals 14 residues. Trimming shortened V by 4 bases and J by 2 bases, and 10 bases separated the two germline ends.

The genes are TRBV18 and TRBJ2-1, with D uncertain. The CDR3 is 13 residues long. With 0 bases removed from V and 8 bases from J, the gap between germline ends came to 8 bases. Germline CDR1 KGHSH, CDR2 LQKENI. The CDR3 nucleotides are TGTGCCAGCTCACCACCCTCGCTGCATGAGCAGTTCTTC. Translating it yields CASSPPSLHEQFF.

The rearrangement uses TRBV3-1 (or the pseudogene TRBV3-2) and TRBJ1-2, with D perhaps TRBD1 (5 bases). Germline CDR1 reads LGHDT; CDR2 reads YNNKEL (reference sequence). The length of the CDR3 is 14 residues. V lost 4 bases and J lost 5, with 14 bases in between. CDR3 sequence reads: CASSLGGSEYGYTF. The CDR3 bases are TGTGCCAGCAGCCTCGGGGGGTCAGAGTATGGCTACACCTTC.

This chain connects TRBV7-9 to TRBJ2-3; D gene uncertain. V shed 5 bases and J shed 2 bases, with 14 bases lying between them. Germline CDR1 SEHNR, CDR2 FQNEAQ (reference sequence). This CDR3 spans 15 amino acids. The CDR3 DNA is TGTGCCAGCAGCACCAGGCAGCCCCCCACAGATACGCAGTATTTT. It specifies CASSTRQPPTDTQYF.

In DNA, the CDR3 is TGTGCCAGCAGCCACGAGGGACTAGCCTTGGGCAATGAGCAGTTCTTC. It translates to CASSHEGLALGNEQFF. The chain carries TRBV3-1 (or the pseudogene TRBV3-2) and TRBJ2-1; 9 bases match TRBD2. The junction had 9 bases not matched to a gene; V was cut back by 3 bases and J by 6 bases. This CDR3 is built from 16 residues. Looked up from germline, CDR1 is LGHDT and CDR2 is YNNKEL (reference sequence).

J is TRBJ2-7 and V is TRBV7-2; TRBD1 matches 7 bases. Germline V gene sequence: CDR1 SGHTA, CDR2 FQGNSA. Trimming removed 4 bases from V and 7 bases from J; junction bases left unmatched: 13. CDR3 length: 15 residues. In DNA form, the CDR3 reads TGTGCCAGCAGCTCCCCCTCAGGGGGTTTGAGGGAGCAGTACTTC. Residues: CASSSPSGGLREQYF.

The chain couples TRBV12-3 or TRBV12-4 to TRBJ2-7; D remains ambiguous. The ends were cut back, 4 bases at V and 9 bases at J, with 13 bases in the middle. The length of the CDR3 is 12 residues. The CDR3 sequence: CASSSSGLGQYF. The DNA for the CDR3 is TGTGCCAGCAGTTCGTCCGGGCTAGGGCAGTACTTC.

The CDR3 coding sequence is TGTGCCAGCAGCTTAGGTACGGGGGGCCAAGAGACCCAGTACTTC. It is translated as CASSLGTGGQETQYF. This chain uses TRBV11-3 with TRBJ2-5; 7 bases agree with TRBD2. J gave up 1 base and V 1 base, and 3 bases lay outside the gene matches. Per the germline V gene, CDR1 is SGHNT and CDR2 is YENEEA. This CDR3 spans 15 amino acids.

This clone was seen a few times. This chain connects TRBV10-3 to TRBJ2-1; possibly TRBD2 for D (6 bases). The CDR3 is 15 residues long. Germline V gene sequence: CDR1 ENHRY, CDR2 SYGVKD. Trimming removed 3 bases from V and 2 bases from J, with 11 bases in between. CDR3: CAISDRRTTYNEQFF. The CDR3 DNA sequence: TGTGCCATCAGTGATCGAAGGACTACCTACAATGAGCAGTTCTTC.

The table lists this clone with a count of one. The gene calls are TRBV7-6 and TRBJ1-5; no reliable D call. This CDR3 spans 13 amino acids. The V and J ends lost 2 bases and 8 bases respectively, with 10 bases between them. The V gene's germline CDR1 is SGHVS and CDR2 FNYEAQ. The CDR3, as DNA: TGTGCCAGCAGCTTAAGTTCAAGGGAGCCCCAGCATTTT. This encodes CASSLSSREPQHF.

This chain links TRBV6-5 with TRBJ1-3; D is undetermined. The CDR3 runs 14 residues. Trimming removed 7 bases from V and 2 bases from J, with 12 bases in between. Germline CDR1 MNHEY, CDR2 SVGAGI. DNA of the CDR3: TGTGCCAGCACCCCTGGTGAGGCTGGAAACACCATATATTTT. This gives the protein CASTPGEAGNTIYF.

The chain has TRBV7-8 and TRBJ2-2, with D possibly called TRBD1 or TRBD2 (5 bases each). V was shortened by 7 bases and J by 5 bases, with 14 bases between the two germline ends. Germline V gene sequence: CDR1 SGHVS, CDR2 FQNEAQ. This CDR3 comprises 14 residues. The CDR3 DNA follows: TGTGCCAGCACTCAGAGGGACGGGACCGGGGAGCTGTTTTTT. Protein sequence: CASTQRDGTGELFF.

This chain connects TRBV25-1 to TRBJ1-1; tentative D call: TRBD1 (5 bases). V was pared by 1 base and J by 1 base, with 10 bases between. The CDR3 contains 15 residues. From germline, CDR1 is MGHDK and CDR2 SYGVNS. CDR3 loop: CASSELGLRNTEAFF. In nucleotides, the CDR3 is TGTGCCAGCAGTGAATTGGGACTGCGGAACACTGAAGCTTTCTTT.

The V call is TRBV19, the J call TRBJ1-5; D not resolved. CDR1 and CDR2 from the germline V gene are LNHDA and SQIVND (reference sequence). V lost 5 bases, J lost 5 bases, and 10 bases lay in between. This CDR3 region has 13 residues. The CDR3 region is CASSEAGYQPQHF. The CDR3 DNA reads TGTGCCAGTAGTGAAGCGGGATATCAGCCCCAGCATTTT.

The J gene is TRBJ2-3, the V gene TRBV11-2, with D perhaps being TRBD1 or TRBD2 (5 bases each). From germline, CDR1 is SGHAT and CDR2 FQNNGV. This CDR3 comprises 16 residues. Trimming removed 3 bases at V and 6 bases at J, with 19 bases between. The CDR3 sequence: CASSFRGLGTADTQYF. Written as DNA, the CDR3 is TGTGCCAGCAGCTTTCGGGGTTTGGGGACGGCGGATACGCAGTATTTT.